The source of this T cell receptor beta chain is a study of blood T cells in healthy people across ages. About this clonotype itself: What it binds is not known.

A second PCR of about 7 to 12 cycles used a sample-barcoded 5' primer and a J-beta primer mix. TCRdb reprocessed the 5' RACE reads via MiXCR and lists one record per CDR3 protein. The table includes roughly 800,000 distinct CDR3 sequences, 25% detected once. Study results and caveats: In long-lived donors, naive CD4+ cell counts and diversity exceeded those of aged donors. A strong correlation between TCR beta diversity and naive T cell percentage was seen.

V lost 6 bases, J lost 4 bases, and 18 bases lay in between. The germline V gene encodes CDR1 DFQATT and CDR2 SNEGSKA (reference sequence). The CDR3 length is 14 residues. The same sample was also studied in work on T cells of mothers and their children.

The chain uses TRBV20-1 and TRBJ1-1; weak D call: TRBD1 (5 bases). Material for sequencing was blood. This TCR was recovered from a boy between 10 and 17 years old in good health. CDR3 loop: CSARDHGVGTEAFF. CDR3 in DNA: TGCAGTGCGAGGGACCACGGGGTAGGCACTGAAGCTTTCTTT.